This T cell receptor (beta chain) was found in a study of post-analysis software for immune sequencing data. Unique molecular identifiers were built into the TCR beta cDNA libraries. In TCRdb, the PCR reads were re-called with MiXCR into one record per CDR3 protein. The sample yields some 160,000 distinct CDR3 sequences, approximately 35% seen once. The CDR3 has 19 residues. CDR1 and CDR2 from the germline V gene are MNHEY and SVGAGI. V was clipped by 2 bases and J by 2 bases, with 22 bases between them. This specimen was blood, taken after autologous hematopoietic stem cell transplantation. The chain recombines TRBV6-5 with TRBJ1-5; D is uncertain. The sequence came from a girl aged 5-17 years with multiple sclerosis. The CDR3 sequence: CASSYLGPHSPAGNQPQHF. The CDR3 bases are TGTGCCAGCAGTTACCTCGGTCCACATTCCCCGGCGGGCAATCAGCCCCAGCATTTT.